This is a list of T cell receptor beta chains from one sample in a study of CD8+ T cells in alopecia areata. Data came from immunoSEQ multiplex PCR; TCRdb stores just in-frame clones and leaves some out. Of over 120,000 clones listed, nearly 55% are singletons. The material was CD8+ T cells sorted from blood, obtained at week 4, from a patient treated with tofacitinib. The receptors come from a human donor with alopecia areata. Each CDR3 is given with its conserved first and last residue. D genes are given only for firm matches. Clone size is given for some rows only: seen once, a few or many times, or a class if the clone is expanded.

NA | TRBJ2-2 | few | TRBV4-2 | TGTGCCAGCAGCCAGTTCGCGGGGATAGCGAACACCGGGGAGCTGTTTTTT | CASSQFAGIANTGELFF
NA | TRBJ1-5 | NA | TRBV29-1 | TGCAGCGTTCCGAAGTATAGCAATCAGCCCCAGCATTTT | CSVPKYSNQPQHF
NA | TRBJ2-1 | NA | TRBV29-1 | TGCAGCGTTGGGGCGGGGCATGAGCAGTTCTTC | CSVGAGHEQFF
NA | TRBJ2-7 | NA | TRBV30 | TGTGCCTGGAGTCGAGACAGCCGAAGTGCGTACGAGCAGTACTTC | CAWSRDSRSAYEQYF
NA | TRBJ2-7 | NA | TRBV9 | TGTGCCAGCAGCTCCTCGGGAGCATTGTTCACCTACGAGCAGTACTTC | CASSSSGALFTYEQYF
TRBD1 | TRBJ2-5 | NA | TRBV6-5 | TGTGCCAGCAGCCCGGGACAGGGGGCCCGAGAGACCCAGTACTTC | CASSPGQGARETQYF
NA | TRBJ2-2 | many | TRBV6-6 | TGTGCCAGCAGTTACTTAGAACTGGCCCCCGGGATGCTGTTTTTT | CASSYLELAPGMLFF
TRBD2 | TRBJ2-2 | few | TRBV7-9 | TGTGCCAGCAGTCGGACTAGCGGGGCCTCGAACACCGGGGAGCTGTTTTTT | CASSRTSGASNTGELFF
TRBD1 | TRBJ1-5 | NA | TRBV27 | TGTGCCAGTTCTCCAGGGGGTAGCAATCAGCCCCAGCATTTT | CASSPGGSNQPQHF
NA | TRBJ1-5 | NA | TRBV6-5 | TGTGCCAGCAGCCACGACAGTCATCAGCCCCAGCATTTT | CASSHDSHQPQHF
TRBD2 | TRBJ2-5 | NA | TRBV18 | TGTGCCAGCTCCCTCGCGGGGGTGAAAGAGACCCAGTACTTC | CASSLAGVKETQYF
NA | TRBJ1-1 | NA | TRBV19 | TGTGCCAGTAGACACCGCGACAGTTTTGCCGAAGCTTTCTTT | CASRHRDSFAEAFF
NA | TRBJ1-1 | NA | TRBV29-1 | TGCAGCGTTGTTCTAACAGGTCGTCCTGAAGCTTTCTTT | CSVVLTGRPEAFF
NA | TRBJ1-1 | NA | TRBV13 | TGTGCCAGCAGCCCCGGAGGGGCAAAGAACACTGAAGCTTTCTTT | CASSPGGAKNTEAFF
NA | TRBJ1-1 | NA | TRBV6-5 | TGTGCCAGCAGTTACAATATCGGGGGGAACACTGAAGCTTTCTTT | CASSYNIGGNTEAFF
NA | TRBJ2-2 | few | TRBV9 | TGTGCCAGCACCGATAGCGTGGCCGGGGAGCTGTTTTTT | CASTDSVAGELFF
NA | TRBJ2-7 | NA | TRBV13 | TGTGCCAGCAGCCCCCCCGCAGGGTTCGAGCAGTACTTC | CASSPPAGFEQYF
NA | TRBJ2-4 | NA | TRBV19 | TGTGCCAGTAGTTTCAGACAGCTAGCCAAAAACATTCAGTACTTC | CASSFRQLAKNIQYF
NA | TRBJ1-1 | NA | TRBV6-6 | TGTGCCAGCGAGGACAACACTGAAGCTTTCTTT | CASEDNTEAFF
NA | TRBJ2-7 | NA | TRBV9 | TGTGCCAGCAGCGTAGGGGGGGACAACCTCTACGAGCAGTACTTC | CASSVGGDNLYEQYF
TRBD1 | TRBJ2-7 | NA | TRBV11-2 | TGTGCCAGCAGCCCAGGACAGGGAGGCTCCTACGAGCAGTACTTC | CASSPGQGGSYEQYF
NA | TRBJ1-2 | many | TRBV5-1 | TGCGCCAGCAGCCCTACAATGAACTATGGCTACACCTTC | CASSPTMNYGYTF
NA | TRBJ2-1 | NA | TRBV13 | TGTGCCAGCAGCCAAACTTTCAGGGCCTGGCCGACAATCGATGAGCAGTTCTTC | CASSQTFRAWPTIDEQFF
TRBD2 | TRBJ2-1 | NA | TRBV5-6 | TGTGCCAGCAGCTTTGAAGGGACTACCTACAATGAGCAGTTCTTC | CASSFEGTTYNEQFF
NA | TRBJ2-7 | NA | TRBV9 | TGTGCCAGCAGCGTAGAAGGAGGGCTATACGAGCAGTACTTC | CASSVEGGLYEQYF